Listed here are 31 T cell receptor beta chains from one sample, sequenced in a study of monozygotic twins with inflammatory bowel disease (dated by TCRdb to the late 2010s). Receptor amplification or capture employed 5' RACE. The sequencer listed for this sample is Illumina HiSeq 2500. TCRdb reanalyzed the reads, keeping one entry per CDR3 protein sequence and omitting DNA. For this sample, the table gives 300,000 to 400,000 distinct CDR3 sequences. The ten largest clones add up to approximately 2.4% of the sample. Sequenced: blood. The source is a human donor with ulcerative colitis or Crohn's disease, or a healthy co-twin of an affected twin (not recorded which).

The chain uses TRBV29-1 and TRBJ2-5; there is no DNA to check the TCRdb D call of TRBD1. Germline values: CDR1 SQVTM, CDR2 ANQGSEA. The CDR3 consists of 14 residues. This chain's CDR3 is CSVDLGQLQETQYF.

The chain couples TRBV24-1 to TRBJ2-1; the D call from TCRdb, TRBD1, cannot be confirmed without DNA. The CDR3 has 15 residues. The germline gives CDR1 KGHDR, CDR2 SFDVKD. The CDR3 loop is CATSGGQGLSNEQFF.

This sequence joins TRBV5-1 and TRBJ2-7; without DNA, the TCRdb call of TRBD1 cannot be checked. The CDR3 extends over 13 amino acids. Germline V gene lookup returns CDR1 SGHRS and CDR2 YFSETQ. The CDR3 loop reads CASSLAVAGGPVF.

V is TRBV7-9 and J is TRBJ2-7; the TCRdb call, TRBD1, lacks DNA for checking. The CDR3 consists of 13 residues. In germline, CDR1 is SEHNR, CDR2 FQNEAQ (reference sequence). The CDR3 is CASSIQGNYEQYF.

The CDR3 loop reads CASSPGQDYEQHF. The rearrangement links TRBV2 to TRBJ2-7; TCRdb's D call of TRBD1 is untestable without DNA. The V gene's germline CDR1 is SNHLY and CDR2 FYNNEI. The CDR3 is made up of 13 amino acids.

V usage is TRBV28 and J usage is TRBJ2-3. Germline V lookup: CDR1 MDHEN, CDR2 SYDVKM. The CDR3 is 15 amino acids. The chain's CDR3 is CASSFDSLGTDTQYF.

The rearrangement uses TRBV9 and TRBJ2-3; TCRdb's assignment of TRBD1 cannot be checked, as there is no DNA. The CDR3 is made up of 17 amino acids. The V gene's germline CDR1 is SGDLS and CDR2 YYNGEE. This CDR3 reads CASSVGLRGASTDTQYF. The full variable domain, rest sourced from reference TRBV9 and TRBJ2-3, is DSGVTQTPKHLITATGQRVTLRCSPRSGDLSVYWYQQSLDQGLQFLIQYYNGEERAKGNILERFSAQQFPDLHSELNLSSLELGDSALYFCASSVGLRGASTDTQYFGPGTRLTVL.

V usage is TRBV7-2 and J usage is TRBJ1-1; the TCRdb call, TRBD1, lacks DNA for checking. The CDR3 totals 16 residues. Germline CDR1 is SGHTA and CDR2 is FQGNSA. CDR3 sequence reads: CASSLESSRALGEAFF.

The chain's CDR3 is CASSLIGAETQYF. The gene calls are TRBV12-3 or TRBV12-4 and TRBJ2-5. The CDR3 extends over 13 amino acids.

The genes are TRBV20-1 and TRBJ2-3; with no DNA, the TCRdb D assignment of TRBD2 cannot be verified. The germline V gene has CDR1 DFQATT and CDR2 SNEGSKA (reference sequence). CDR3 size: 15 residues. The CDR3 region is CSAGVLAGGPDTQYF.

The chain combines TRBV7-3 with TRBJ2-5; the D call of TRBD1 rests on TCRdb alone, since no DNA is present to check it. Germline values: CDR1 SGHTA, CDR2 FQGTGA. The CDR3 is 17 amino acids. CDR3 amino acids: CASSPGPGTGLKETQYF.

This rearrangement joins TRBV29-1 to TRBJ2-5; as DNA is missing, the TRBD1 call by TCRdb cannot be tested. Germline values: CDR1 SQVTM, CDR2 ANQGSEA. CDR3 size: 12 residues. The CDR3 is CSVGGQRETQYF.

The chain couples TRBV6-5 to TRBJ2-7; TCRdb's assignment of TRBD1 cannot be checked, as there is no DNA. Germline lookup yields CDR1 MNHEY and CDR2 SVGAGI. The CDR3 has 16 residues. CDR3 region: CASSYSGGSRYYEQYF.

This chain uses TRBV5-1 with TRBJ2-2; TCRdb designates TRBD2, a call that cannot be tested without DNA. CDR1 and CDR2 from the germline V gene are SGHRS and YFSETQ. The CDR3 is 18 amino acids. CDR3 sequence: CASSLAPTSYGNTGELFF.

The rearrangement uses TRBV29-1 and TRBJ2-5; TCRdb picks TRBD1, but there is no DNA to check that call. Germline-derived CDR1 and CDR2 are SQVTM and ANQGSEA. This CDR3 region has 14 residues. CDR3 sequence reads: CSVAMDPRGETQYF.

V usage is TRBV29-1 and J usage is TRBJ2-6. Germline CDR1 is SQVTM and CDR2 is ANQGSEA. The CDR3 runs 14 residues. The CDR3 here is CSVSTYTGANVLTF.

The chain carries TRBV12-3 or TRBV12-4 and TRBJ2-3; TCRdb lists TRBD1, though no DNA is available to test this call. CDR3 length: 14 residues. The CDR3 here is CASSVSPRTDTQYF.

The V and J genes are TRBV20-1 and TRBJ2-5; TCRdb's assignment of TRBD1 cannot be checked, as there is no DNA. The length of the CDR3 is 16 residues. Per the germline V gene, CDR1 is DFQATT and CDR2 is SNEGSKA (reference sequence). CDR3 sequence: CSARALVGGHKETQYF.

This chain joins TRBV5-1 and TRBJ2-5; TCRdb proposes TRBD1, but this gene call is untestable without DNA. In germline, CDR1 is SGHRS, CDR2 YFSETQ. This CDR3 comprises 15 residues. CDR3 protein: CASSLRGGTVETQYF. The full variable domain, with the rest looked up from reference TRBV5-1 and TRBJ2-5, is KAGVTQTPRYLIKTRGQQVTLSCSPISGHRSVSWYQQTPGQGLQFLFEYFSETQRNKGNFPGRFSGRQFSNSRSEMNVSTLELGDSALYLCASSLRGGTVETQYFGPGTRLLVL.

The CDR3 sequence is CASSKAPYEQYF. V is TRBV28 and J is TRBJ2-7. The length of the CDR3 is 12 residues. The V gene's germline CDR1 is MDHEN and CDR2 SYDVKM.

The CDR3 reads CASRGRQDNTEAFF. The chain couples TRBV4-1 to TRBJ1-1; TCRdb selects TRBD1, and the lack of DNA leaves this call unchecked. Germline values: CDR1 MGHRA, CDR2 YSYEKL. The CDR3 extends over 14 amino acids.

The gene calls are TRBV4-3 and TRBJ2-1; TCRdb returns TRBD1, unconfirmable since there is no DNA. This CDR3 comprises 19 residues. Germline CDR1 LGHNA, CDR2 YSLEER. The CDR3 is CASSLRRGRGTFSYNEQFF.

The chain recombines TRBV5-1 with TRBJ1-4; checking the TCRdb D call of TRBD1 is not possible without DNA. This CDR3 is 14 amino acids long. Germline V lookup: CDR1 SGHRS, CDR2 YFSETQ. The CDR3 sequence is CASRSGTGNGKLFF.

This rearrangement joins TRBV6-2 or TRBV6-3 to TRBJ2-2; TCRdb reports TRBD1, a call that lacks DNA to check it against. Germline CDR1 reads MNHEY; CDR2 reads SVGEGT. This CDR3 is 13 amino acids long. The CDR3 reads CASSRQGSGELFF.

CDR3 region: CASKLGGWTEAFF. The V gene is TRBV19, the J gene TRBJ1-1; TCRdb lists TRBD1, though no DNA is available to test this call. Germline V lookup: CDR1 LNHDA, CDR2 SQIVND (reference sequence). CDR3 length: 13 residues.

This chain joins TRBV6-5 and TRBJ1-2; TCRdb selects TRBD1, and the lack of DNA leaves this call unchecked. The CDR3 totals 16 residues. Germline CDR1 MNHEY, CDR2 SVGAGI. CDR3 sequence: CASSYSRRRAGNGYTF.

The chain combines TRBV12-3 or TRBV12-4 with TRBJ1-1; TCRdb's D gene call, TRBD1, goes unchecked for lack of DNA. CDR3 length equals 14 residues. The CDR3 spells CASSDRPWSTEAFF.

CDR3 loop: CASSKIAGGLTGELFF. The chain employs TRBV28 and TRBJ2-2; TCRdb outputs TRBD2, but without DNA this stays unchecked. Germline values: CDR1 MDHEN, CDR2 SYDVKM. CDR3 size: 16 residues.

The CDR3 protein is CASSPPRAYPGEQYF. J is TRBJ2-7 and V is TRBV18; TCRdb returns TRBD2, unconfirmable since there is no DNA. In germline, CDR1 is KGHSH, CDR2 LQKENI. The CDR3 has 15 amino acids.

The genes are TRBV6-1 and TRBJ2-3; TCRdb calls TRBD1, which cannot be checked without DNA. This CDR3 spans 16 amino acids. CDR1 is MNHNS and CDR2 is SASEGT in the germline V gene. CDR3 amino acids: CASSRDRGSYTDTQYF.

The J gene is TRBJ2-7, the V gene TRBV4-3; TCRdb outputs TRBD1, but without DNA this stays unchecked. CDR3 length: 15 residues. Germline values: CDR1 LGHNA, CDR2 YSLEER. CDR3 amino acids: CASSQDGGTPYEQYF.